Listed here are 20 T cell receptor beta chains from one sample, sequenced in a study of vaccination and CD4 T cells after COVID-19. These receptors lack a known antigen. Described treatment: roughly ten-day PBMC culture with coronavirus spike peptide pools or control peptides (ViraFEST assay). Collection of the unexposed donor's CD4+ T cells took place before the COVID-19 pandemic (2011-2018). Sequenced with the Oncomine TCR Beta short-read assay was DNA taken from cultured CD4+ T cells. Cultures of CD4+ T cells served as the source for extracting genomic DNA. A single record per CDR3 protein comes from TCRdb applying MiXCR to the PCR reads. The table records 8,500 to 9,500 distinct CDR3 sequences, approximately 40% of them present only once. The sequencing sample was made of CD4+ T cells from blood, cultured in vitro. The receptors stem from a human donor in good health.

The chain is built from TRBV20-1 and TRBJ1-6; 7 positions agree with TRBD1. Per the germline V gene, CDR1 is DFQATT and CDR2 is SNEGSKA (reference sequence). V lost 5 bases, J lost 6 bases, and 10 bases stayed unmatched. This CDR3 comprises 15 residues. The CDR3 DNA follows: TGCAGTGCTCCTTTAGGGACAGTCACTAATTCACCCCTCCACTTT. Protein: CSAPLGTVTNSPLHF.

This clonotype has just a few counts. This chain links TRBV20-1 with TRBJ2-3; D is perhaps TRBD1 (5 bases). V lost 6 bases and J lost 3, with 10 bases in between. This CDR3 region has 12 residues. Germline assignment: CDR1 DFQATT and CDR2 SNEGSKA (reference sequence). CDR3 sequence reads: CSARAATDTQYF. DNA of the CDR3: TGCAGTGCCAGGGCCGCGACAGATACGCAGTATTTT.

This rearrangement joins TRBV6-2 or TRBV6-3 to TRBJ2-5; tentatively, D is TRBD2 (6 bases). The ends were cut back, 2 bases at V and 2 bases at J, with 27 bases in the middle. This CDR3 spans 20 amino acids. The germline CDR1 and CDR2 sequences are MNHEY and SVGEGT. In nucleotides, the CDR3 is TGTGCCAGCAGTTACGAGGCGCGGGACCTTGGCCCTTACCCTCAAGAGACCCAGTACTTC. As protein: CASSYEARDLGPYPQETQYF.

This clonotype was seen a handful of times. This sequence joins TRBV10-3 and TRBJ1-2, with 8 nucleotides matching TRBD1. Trimming removed 3 bases from V and 2 bases from J; junction bases left unmatched: 8. CDR3 length: 16 amino acids. CDR1 and CDR2 from the germline V gene are ENHRY and SYGVKD. The DNA for the CDR3 is TGTGCCATCAGTGATCAGGGGGCTAATTTCAACTATGGCTACACCTTC. Translated, it gives CAISDQGANFNYGYTF.

This chain links TRBV20-1 with TRBJ2-5; D is possibly TRBD1 (6 bases). Trimming left V 1 base short and J 4 bases short, with 10 bases between. This CDR3 region has 13 residues. The germline CDR1 and CDR2 sequences are DFQATT and SNEGSKA (reference sequence). CDR3 in amino acids: CSARAPGAETQYF. The CDR3 bases are TGCAGTGCTAGAGCCCCAGGGGCAGAGACCCAGTACTTC.

V is TRBV6-1 and J is TRBJ2-2, with D perhaps being TRBD1 or TRBD2 (5 bases each). Germline V CDR1 and CDR2: MNHNS, SASEGT. The CDR3 totals 12 residues. Trimming removed 8 bases at V and 6 bases at J, with 10 bases between. CDR3: CASVGGPGELFF. The CDR3 DNA reads TGTGCCAGCGTTGGGGGTCCCGGGGAGCTGTTTTTT.

The chain recombines TRBV20-1 with TRBJ2-7; 10 nucleotides match TRBD2. CDR1 is DFQATT and CDR2 is SNEGSKA in the germline V gene (reference sequence). The CDR3 has 14 residues. Unmatched junction bases numbered 11, after V lost 3 bases and J lost 9 bases. CDR3: CSASVGLAGDGQYF. In nucleotides, the CDR3 is TGCAGTGCTAGCGTCGGGCTAGCGGGAGACGGGCAGTACTTC.

The CDR3 region has the DNA TGCAGTGCTAGAGGTCAGGAGCCCTACGAGCAGTACTTC. It yields the protein CSARGQEPYEQYF. The chain uses TRBV20-1 and TRBJ2-7; unclear D gene. V was pared by 1 base and J by 2 bases, with 9 bases between. CDR1 is DFQATT and CDR2 is SNEGSKA in the germline V gene (reference sequence). This CDR3 is 13 amino acids long.

On this clonotype itself: One end of the junction varies from germline; a read error may be responsible. The V and J genes are TRBV19 and TRBJ2-3; 12 bases match TRBD2. CDR3 length equals 16 residues. In germline, CDR1 is LNHDA, CDR2 SQIVND (reference sequence). CDR3 in DNA: TGTGCCGGTAGTAAGGGGACTAGCGGGAGCACAGATACGCAGTATTTT. This translates into CAGSKGTSGSTDTQYF.

The gene calls are TRBV18 and TRBJ2-5; tentatively, D is TRBD2 (5 bases). V lost 3 bases to trimming and J lost 7 bases, with 6 bases between them. This CDR3 contains 11 residues. Germline CDR1 reads KGHSH; CDR2 reads LQKENI. This CDR3 reads CASSPEGTQYF. DNA of the CDR3: TGTGCCAGCTCACCCGAGGGGACCCAGTACTTC.

V and J are TRBV28 and TRBJ2-7; TRBD2 agrees at 11 bases. V dropped 5 bases and J dropped 6; count of bases not matched to a gene: 9. The germline CDR1 and CDR2 sequences are MDHEN and SYDVKM. The CDR3 covers 15 residues. The CDR3: CASSPRTSGRREQYF. CDR3 DNA: TGTGCCAGCAGTCCCCGAACTAGCGGGAGACGCGAGCAGTACTTC.

This chain uses TRBV11-2 with TRBJ2-1, with TRBD2 matching 12 bases. Germline V gene lookup returns CDR1 SGHAT and CDR2 FQNNGV. The J segment lost 9 bases and the V segment lost 5 bases, leaving 14 bases of the junction unmatched. This CDR3 spans 17 amino acids. The CDR3 DNA follows: TGTGCCAGCAGCCTCCCTAGGCTAGCGGGAGGGGTCGGTGAGCAGTTCTTC. It encodes CASSLPRLAGGVGEQFF.

The sample holds a few counts of this clonotype. The chain has TRBV7-9 and TRBJ1-2; 7 bases match TRBD1. V lost 5 bases and J lost 8; bases outside the gene matches: 8. Germline V lookup: CDR1 SEHNR, CDR2 FQNEAQ (reference sequence). The CDR3 totals 13 residues. The CDR3 protein is CASSPLGGGGYTF. CDR3 in DNA: TGTGCCAGCAGCCCCCTAGGGGGCGGAGGCTACACCTTC.

This clonotype was seen only a few times. The CDR3 bases are TGTGCCAGCAGCTTCGGGACATACAATCAGCCCCAGCATTTT. It encodes CASSFGTYNQPQHF. The chain is built from TRBV7-2 and TRBJ1-5; D may be TRBD1 (6 bases). V was clipped by 3 bases and J by 3 bases, with 9 bases between them. CDR3 length equals 14 residues. Germline assignment: CDR1 SGHTA and CDR2 FQGNSA.

This chain connects TRBV20-1 to TRBJ2-7; TRBD1 matches at 7 bases. The CDR3 spans 12 residues. The germline CDR1 and CDR2 sequences are DFQATT and SNEGSKA (reference sequence). The V and J ends lost 0 bases and 4 bases, in that order; junction bases with no gene match: 0. In nucleotides, the CDR3 is TGCAGTGCTAGAGACAGGGGGTACGAGCAGTACTTC. Its protein is CSARDRGYEQYF.

Judged by abundance, this clonotype is medium-sized. This sequence joins TRBV20-1 and TRBJ1-2, with D unresolved. Germline V gene sequence: CDR1 DFQATT, CDR2 SNEGSKA (reference sequence). This CDR3 contains 12 residues. V lost 5 bases and J 3 bases, leaving 10 bases between the germline ends. The CDR3: CSAVEWHYGYTF. The CDR3 DNA sequence: TGCAGTGCTGTGGAGTGGCACTATGGCTACACCTTC.

J is TRBJ2-5 and V is TRBV19, with D possibly being TRBD1 (6 bases). CDR3 length: 14 residues. Germline CDR1 is LNHDA and CDR2 is SQIVND (reference sequence). V shed 3 bases and J shed 5 bases, with 13 bases lying between them. The CDR3 DNA is TGTGCCAGTAGTATCTCTGGGGGCTCGGAGACCCAGTACTTC. Its protein is CASSISGGSETQYF.

This clonotype counts as medium-sized (0.01 to 0.1%). The V and J genes are TRBV28 and TRBJ2-6; possible D gene TRBD1, 5 bases. The CDR3 is 15 residues long. CDR1 and CDR2 (germline): MDHEN, SYDVKM. Trimming cost V 5 bases and J 0 bases, with 8 bases left between them. CDR3: CASSTGSSGANVLTF. The CDR3 nucleotides are TGTGCCAGCAGTACAGGATCCTCTGGGGCCAACGTCCTGACTTTC.

V and J are TRBV7-2 and TRBJ1-2; D unresolved. Germline V gene sequence: CDR1 SGHTA, CDR2 FQGNSA. The length of the CDR3 is 12 residues. The V and J ends lost 2 bases and 6 bases respectively, with 7 bases between them. CDR3 nucleotides: TGTGCCAGCAGCTTACAGGCCCATGGCTACACCTTC. Its translation is CASSLQAHGYTF.

This clonotype has a handful of counts. The gene calls are TRBV10-3 and TRBJ2-3; TRBD2 might be the D (5 bases). Germline CDR1 ENHRY, CDR2 SYGVKD. This CDR3 has 14 amino acids. Trimming cost V 0 bases and J 3 bases, with 7 bases left between them. In DNA, the CDR3 is TGTGCCATCAGTGAGTCGTGGGAGACAGATACGCAGTATTTT. This encodes CAISESWETDTQYF.